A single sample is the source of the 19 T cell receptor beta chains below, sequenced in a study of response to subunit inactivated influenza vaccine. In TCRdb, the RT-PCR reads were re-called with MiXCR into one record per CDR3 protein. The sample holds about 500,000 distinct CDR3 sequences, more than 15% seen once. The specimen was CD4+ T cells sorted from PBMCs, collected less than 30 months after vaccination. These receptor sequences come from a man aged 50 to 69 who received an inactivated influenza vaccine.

The DNA for the CDR3 is TGTGCCAGCAGCCATAGGGGGATGCCACCCCTCCACTTT. It specifies CASSHRGMPPLHF. This sequence joins TRBV11-2 and TRBJ1-6; weak D call: TRBD1 (6 bases). CDR3 length: 13 residues. Trimming cost V 5 bases and J 11 bases, with 13 bases left between them. Germline V gene sequence: CDR1 SGHAT, CDR2 FQNNGV.

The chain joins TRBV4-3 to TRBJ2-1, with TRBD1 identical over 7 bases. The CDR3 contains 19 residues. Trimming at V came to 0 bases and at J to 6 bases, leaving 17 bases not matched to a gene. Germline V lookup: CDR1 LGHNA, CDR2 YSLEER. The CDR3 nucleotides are TGCGCCAGCAGCCAAGAAGAATATATGGGGGACAGAGGGAGCAATGAGCAGTTCTTC. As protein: CASSQEEYMGDRGSNEQFF.

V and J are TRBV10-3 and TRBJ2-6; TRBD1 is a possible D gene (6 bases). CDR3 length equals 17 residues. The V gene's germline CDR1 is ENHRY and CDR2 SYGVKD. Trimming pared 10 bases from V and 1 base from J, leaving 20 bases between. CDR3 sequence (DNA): TGTGCCACCTTCGATTCGGACAGAATTTCTGGGGCCAACGTCCTGACTTTC. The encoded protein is CATFDSDRISGANVLTF.

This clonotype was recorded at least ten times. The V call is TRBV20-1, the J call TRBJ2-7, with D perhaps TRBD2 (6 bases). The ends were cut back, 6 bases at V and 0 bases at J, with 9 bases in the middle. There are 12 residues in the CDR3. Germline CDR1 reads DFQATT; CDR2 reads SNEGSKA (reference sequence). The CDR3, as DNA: TGCAGTGCCCCGCGGGGCTCCTACGAGCAGTACTTC. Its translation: CSAPRGSYEQYF.

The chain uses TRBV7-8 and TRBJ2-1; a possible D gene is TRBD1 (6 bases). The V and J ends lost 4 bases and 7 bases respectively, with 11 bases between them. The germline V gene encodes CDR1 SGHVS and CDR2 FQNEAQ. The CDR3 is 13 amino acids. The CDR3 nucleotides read TGTGCCAGCAGCTGGGAACAGGGAAATGAGCAGTTCTTC. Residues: CASSWEQGNEQFF.

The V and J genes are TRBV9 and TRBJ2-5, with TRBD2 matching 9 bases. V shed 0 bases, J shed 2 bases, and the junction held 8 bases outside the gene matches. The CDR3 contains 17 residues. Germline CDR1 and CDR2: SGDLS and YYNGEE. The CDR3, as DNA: TGTGCCAGCAGCGTAGCTCCAGCGGGGGGACGGCAAGAGACCCAGTACTTC. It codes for CASSVAPAGGRQETQYF.

The CDR3 loop is CASSPVVIRTDTQYF. The DNA of the CDR3 is TGTGCCAGCAGCCCCGTGGTGATCCGCACAGATACGCAGTATTTT. The rearrangement joins TRBV7-2 to TRBJ2-3; D gene uncertain. Trimming shortened V by 5 bases and J by 1 base, and 13 bases separated the two germline ends. This CDR3 has 15 residues. Germline lookup yields CDR1 SGHTA and CDR2 FQGNSA.

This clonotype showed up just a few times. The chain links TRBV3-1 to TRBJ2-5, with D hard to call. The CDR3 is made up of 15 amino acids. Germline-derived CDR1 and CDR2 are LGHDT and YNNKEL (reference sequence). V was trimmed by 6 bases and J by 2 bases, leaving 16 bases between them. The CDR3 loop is CASRRGRTEQETQYF. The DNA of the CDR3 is TGTGCCAGCAGACGCGGACGGACCGAACAAGAGACCCAGTACTTC.

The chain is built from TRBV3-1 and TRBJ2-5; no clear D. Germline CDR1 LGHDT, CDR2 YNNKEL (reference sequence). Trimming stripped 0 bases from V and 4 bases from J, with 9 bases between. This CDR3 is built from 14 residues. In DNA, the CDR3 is TGTGCCAGCAGCCAAGATGTGGCGTCAGAGACCCAGTACTTC. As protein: CASSQDVASETQYF.

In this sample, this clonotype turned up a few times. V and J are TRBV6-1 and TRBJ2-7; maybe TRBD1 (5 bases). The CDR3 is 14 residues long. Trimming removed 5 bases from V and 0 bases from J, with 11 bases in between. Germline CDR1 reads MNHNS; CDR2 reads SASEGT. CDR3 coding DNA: TGTGCCAGCAGTCCGGACACCAGCTCCTACGAGCAGTACTTC. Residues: CASSPDTSSYEQYF.

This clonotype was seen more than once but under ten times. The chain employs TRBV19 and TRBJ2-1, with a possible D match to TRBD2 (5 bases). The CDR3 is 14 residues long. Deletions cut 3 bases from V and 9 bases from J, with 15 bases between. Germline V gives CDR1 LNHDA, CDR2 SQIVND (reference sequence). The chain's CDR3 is CASSIGPTRGEQFF. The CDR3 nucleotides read TGTGCCAGTAGTATCGGTCCCACCCGGGGTGAGCAGTTCTTC.

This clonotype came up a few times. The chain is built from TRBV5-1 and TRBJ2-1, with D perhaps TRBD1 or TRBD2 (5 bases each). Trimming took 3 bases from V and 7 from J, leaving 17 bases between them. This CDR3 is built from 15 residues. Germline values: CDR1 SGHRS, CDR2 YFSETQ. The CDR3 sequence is CASSSHGAGGNEQFF. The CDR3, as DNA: TGCGCCAGCAGCTCGCACGGGGCCGGCGGGAATGAGCAGTTCTTC.

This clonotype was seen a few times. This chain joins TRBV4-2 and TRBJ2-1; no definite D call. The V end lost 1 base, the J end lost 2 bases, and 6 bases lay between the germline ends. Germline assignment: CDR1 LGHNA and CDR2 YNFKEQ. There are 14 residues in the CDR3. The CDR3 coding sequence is TGTGCCAGCAGCCAAGTGGGGACCTACAATGAGCAGTTCTTC. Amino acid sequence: CASSQVGTYNEQFF.

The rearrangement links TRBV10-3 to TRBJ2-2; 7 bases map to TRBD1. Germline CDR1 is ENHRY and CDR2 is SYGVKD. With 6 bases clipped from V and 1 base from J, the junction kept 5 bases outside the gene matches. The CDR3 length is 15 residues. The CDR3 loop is CAIRRGTENTGELFF. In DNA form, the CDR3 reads TGTGCCATCAGGAGGGGGACAGAGAACACCGGGGAGCTGTTTTTT.

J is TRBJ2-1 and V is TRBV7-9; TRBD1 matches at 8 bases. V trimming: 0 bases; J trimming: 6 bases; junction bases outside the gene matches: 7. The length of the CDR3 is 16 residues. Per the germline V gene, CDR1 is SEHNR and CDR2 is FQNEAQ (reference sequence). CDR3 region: CASSLARQGIFNEQFF. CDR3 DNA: TGTGCCAGCAGCTTAGCCCGACAGGGGATTTTCAATGAGCAGTTCTTC.

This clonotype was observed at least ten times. The CDR3 sequence: CASSHSSLPSRRTGELFF. CDR3 nucleotide sequence: TGCGCCAGCAGCCATAGCAGCCTCCCTTCGAGGAGGACCGGGGAGCTGTTTTTT. The chain recombines TRBV4-1 with TRBJ2-2; a weak D match, TRBD2 (5 bases). The CDR3 consists of 18 residues. Germline CDR1 and CDR2: MGHRA and YSYEKL. The ends were cut back, 3 bases at V and 5 bases at J, with 22 bases in the middle.

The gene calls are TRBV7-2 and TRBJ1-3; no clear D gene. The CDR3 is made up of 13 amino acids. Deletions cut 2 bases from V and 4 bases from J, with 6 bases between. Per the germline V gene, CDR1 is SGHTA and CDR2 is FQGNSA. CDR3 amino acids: CASSLLSGNTIYF. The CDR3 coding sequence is TGTGCCAGCAGCTTACTCTCAGGAAACACCATATATTTT.

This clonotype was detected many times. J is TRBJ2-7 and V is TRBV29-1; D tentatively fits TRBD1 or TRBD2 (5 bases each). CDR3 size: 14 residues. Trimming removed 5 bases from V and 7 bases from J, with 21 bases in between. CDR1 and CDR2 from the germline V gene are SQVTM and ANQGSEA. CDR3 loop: CSVSRSGTRKEQYF. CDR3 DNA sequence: TGCAGCGTTTCAAGATCCGGGACCAGGAAGGAGCAGTACTTC.

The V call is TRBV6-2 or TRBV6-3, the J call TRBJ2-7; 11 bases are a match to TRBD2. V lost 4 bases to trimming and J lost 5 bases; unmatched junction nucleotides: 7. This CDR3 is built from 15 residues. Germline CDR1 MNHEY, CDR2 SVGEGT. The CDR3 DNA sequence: TGTGCCAGCAGTTTCACTAGCGGGAGTTTCCACGAGCAGTACTTC. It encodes CASSFTSGSFHEQYF.